These 4 T cell receptor beta chains were sequenced from one sample in a study of blood T cell repertoires in COVID-19. Here immunoSEQ multiplex PCR was the method, and the copy in TCRdb shows in-frame clones only, minus some. This sample has 200,000 to 250,000 clones, with 85% found just once. Sequenced sample: peripheral blood. Receptors originate from an older woman with COVID-19, enrolled during active disease.

The count of this clone is one. This sequence joins TRBV6-2 or TRBV6-3 and TRBJ1-2; D gene ambiguous. The ends were cut back, 4 bases at V and 4 bases at J, with 4 bases in the middle. The CDR3 has 11 residues. Germline V gene lookup returns CDR1 MNHEY and CDR2 SVGEGT. CDR3 region: CASSWSYGYTF. In nucleotides, the CDR3 is TGTGCCAGCAGTTGGAGCTATGGCTACACCTTC.

The rearrangement joins TRBV7-3 to TRBJ2-7; TRBD1 is a possible D gene (5 bases). Germline values: CDR1 SGHTA, CDR2 FQGTGA. The CDR3 has 13 residues. Trimming took off 3 bases at V and 2 bases at J, with 8 bases between the two ends. CDR3 sequence (DNA): TGTGCCAGCAGCTTTGCCAGGGCCTACGAGCAGTACTTC. It yields the protein CASSFARAYEQYF.

The chain carries TRBV12-3 or TRBV12-4 and TRBJ2-2, with D possibly being TRBD2 (5 bases). The CDR3 covers 13 residues. The germline V and J ends were trimmed by 6 bases and 6 bases, with 11 bases remaining between them. The CDR3 coding sequence is TGTGCCAGCAGCCGAACTAGTCCCGGGGAGCTGTTTTTT. This gives the protein CASSRTSPGELFF.

The chain recombines TRBV21-1 with TRBJ1-6; TRBD1, as called in the table, went unchecked against the DNA. TRBV21-1 is tagged as a pseudogene. The CDR3 is 15 amino acids. CDR3 sequence (DNA): TGTGCCAGCAGCGGACGGACAGGGGATAATTCACCCCTCCACTTT. Encoded protein: CASSGRTGDNSPLHF.